Described below is a single T cell receptor beta chain sequence and its context. The sample is drawn from a study of blood T cell repertoires in COVID-19. Authors' analysis steps: Reference gene primer amplification gave nucleated cell count estimates. Here immunoSEQ multiplex PCR was the method, and the copy in TCRdb shows in-frame clones only, minus some. The DNA gave D and trimming, while V, J and clone size come from that table. The sample has about 160,000 clones; approximately 95% are singletons. Trimming cost V 4 bases and J 0 bases, with 13 bases left between them. The length of the CDR3 is 15 residues. From germline, CDR1 is SGDLS and CDR2 YYNGEE.

J is TRBJ1-1 and V is TRBV9; D is undetermined. Sequencing input: peripheral blood. The TCR comes from a woman aged 60-75 years with COVID-19, enrolled during active disease. Here the CDR3 reads CASSPEPRMNTEAFF. The CDR3 DNA follows: TGTGCCAGCAGCCCTGAACCGCGGATGAACACTGAAGCTTTCTTT.